Below are 9 T cell receptor beta chains sequenced from a single sample in a study of blood T cells in healthy people across ages. Next came a second PCR, run for about 7 to 12 cycles, which used a sample-barcoded 5' primer along with a J-beta primer mix. MiXCR, applied by TCRdb to the 5' RACE reads, yields one record per CDR3 protein. The sample lists some 550,000 distinct CDR3 sequences, 45% to 55% occurring once. Sequencing used blood. Source of these receptors: an elderly man in good health.

In this sample, this clonotype turned up many times. This chain links TRBV7-2 with TRBJ2-3; D is undetermined. With 4 bases removed from V and 1 base from J, the gap between germline ends came to 15 bases. Germline V gene lookup returns CDR1 SGHTA and CDR2 FQGNSA. The CDR3 is 16 amino acids. The CDR3 nucleotides are TGTGCCAGCAGCTACCGGGCGCAGGCTGGCACAGATACGCAGTATTTT. Residues: CASSYRAQAGTDTQYF. Full variable domain (missing parts from reference TRBV7-2 and TRBJ2-3): GAGVSQSPSNKVTEKGKDVELRCDPISGHTALYWYRQSLGQGLEFLIYFQGNSAPDKSGLPSDRFSAERTGGSVSTLTIQRTQQEDSAVYLCASSYRAQAGTDTQYFGPGTRLTVL.

As concerns this clonotype: This clone may be a read error of a much larger clone one base away. The rearrangement uses TRBV29-1 and TRBJ2-1, with unresolved D. Germline V gene sequence: CDR1 SQVTM, CDR2 ANQGSEA. V was cut by 4 bases and J by 6 bases, with 19 bases left in between. This CDR3 is 15 amino acids long. The CDR3, as DNA: TGCAGCGTTGGGGTGACCCATGATCCGAGCAATGAGCAGTTCTTC. Translation: CSVGVTHDPSNEQFF.

This clonotype has only a few counts. This clone may be a read error of a much larger clone one base away. V and J are TRBV6-5 and TRBJ2-3; TRBD1 aligns across 11 bases. Germline V gives CDR1 MNHEY, CDR2 SVGAGI. The V segment lost 5 bases and the J segment 8 bases; nucleotides outside the gene matches: 6. CDR3 size: 14 residues. The CDR3 here is CASSASGTGGTQYF. The CDR3 region has the DNA TGTGCCAGCAGTGCATCCGGGACAGGGGGTACGCAGTATTTT.

V gene TRBV6-5 combines with J gene TRBJ2-3; the match to TRBD2 covers 9 bases. The CDR3 sequence is 15 residues long. Germline loops: CDR1 MNHEY, CDR2 SVGAGI. With 4 bases clipped from V and 3 bases from J, the junction kept 5 bases outside the gene matches. CDR3 loop: CASSFVAGVTDTQYF. The DNA for the CDR3 is TGTGCCAGCAGTTTCGTAGCGGGGGTGACAGATACGCAGTATTTT.

Details on this clonotype: One end of the junction is discordant with germline, which a read error may explain. The V call is TRBV14, the J call TRBJ1-2; tentative D call: TRBD1 (5 bases). The CDR3 spans 13 residues. Germline CDR1 and CDR2: SGHDN and FVKESK. The chain's CDR3 is CASSPDRNYGDTF. CDR3 bases: TGTGCCAGCAGCCCCGACAGAAACTATGGCGACACCTTC.

This sequence joins TRBV20-1 and TRBJ2-5; D not resolved. This CDR3 is built from 12 residues. Germline V CDR1 and CDR2: DFQATT, SNEGSKA (reference sequence). Trimming stripped 6 bases from V and 2 bases from J, with 10 bases between. CDR3 residues: CSARAEQETQYF. The CDR3 nucleotides read TGCAGTGCCCGGGCCGAACAAGAGACCCAGTACTTC.

This clonotype was counted only a few times. A single base separates this from a much larger clone, so it may be a read error. The chain is built from TRBV27 and TRBJ2-5, with 10 bases lining up with TRBD1. Trimming at V came to 3 bases and at J to 1 base, leaving 2 bases not matched to a gene. The CDR3 runs 15 residues. Germline V gives CDR1 MNHEY, CDR2 SMNVEV (reference sequence). The CDR3 loop is CASSFGTGAQETQYF. CDR3 sequence (DNA): TGTGCCAGCAGTTTCGGGACAGGGGCCCAAGAGACCCAGTACTTC.

V usage is TRBV5-1 and J usage is TRBJ1-5; the D is unclear. Germline V gene data show CDR1 as SGHRS and CDR2 as YFSETQ. This CDR3 region has 13 residues. V shed 5 bases and J shed 0 bases, with 6 bases lying between them. The CDR3 nucleotides read TGCGCCAGCAGGGTAGGTAGCAATCAGCCCCAGCATTTT. Protein product: CASRVGSNQPQHF.

This clonotype came up a few times. Possible read error: a much larger clone is one base away. The V and J genes are TRBV4-1 and TRBJ2-7; unclear D gene. The germline V and J ends were trimmed by 0 bases and 1 base, with 19 bases remaining between them. Germline CDR1 reads MGHRA; CDR2 reads YSYEKL. CDR3 size: 18 residues. CDR3 residues: CASSQDWKVQRISYEQYF. DNA of the CDR3: TGCGCCAGCAGCCAAGACTGGAAGGTACAGCGAATTTCCTACGAGCAGTACTTC.